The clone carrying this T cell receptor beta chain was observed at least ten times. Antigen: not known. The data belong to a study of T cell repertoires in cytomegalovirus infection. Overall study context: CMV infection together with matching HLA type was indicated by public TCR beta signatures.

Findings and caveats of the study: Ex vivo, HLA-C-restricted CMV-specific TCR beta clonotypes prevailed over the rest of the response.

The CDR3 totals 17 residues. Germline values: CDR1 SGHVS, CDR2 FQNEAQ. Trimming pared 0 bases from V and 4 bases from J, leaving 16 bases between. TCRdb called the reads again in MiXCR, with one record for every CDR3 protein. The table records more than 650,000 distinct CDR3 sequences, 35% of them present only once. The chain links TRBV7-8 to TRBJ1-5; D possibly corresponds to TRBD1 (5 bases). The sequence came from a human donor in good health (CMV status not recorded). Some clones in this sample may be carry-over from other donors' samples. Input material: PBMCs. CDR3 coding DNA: TGTGCCAGCAGCTTAGCGAGGTTGGGGGGGAGAAATCAGCCCCAGCATTTT. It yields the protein CASSLARLGGRNQPQHF.